This TCR beta chain appears in the sequencing data of a study of persistence of HIV-infected CD4 T cells. Sequencing used immunoSEQ version 4 in survey mode. Assay: immunoSEQ multiplex PCR; the TCRdb copy retains only in-frame clones and omits some. The data contain fewer than 35,000 clones, 82% of them singletons. Cells were stimulated with CMV-infected fibroblast lysates at 8.5 to 10 ug/mL. CD40L-negative CD69-negative CD45RO-high memory CD4+ T cells were sorted as populations depleted of antigen-responding cells. CDR1 is LNHDA, CDR2 SQIVND, per germline (reference sequence). V lost 7 bases and J lost 4, with 13 bases in between. The CDR3 spans 13 residues. Comment on this clone: Its antigen remains unknown.

The rearrangement joins TRBV19 to TRBJ1-2; maybe TRBD1 (6 bases). Source: CD4+ T cells sorted from PBMCs after approximately 19-hour stimulation, taken from a patient who received antiretroviral therapy. The TCR was taken from an adult man with HIV who was CMV-seropositive. The CDR3 DNA reads TGTGCCAGTACTGACAGGATAATCTATGGCTACACCTTC. It codes for CASTDRIIYGYTF.